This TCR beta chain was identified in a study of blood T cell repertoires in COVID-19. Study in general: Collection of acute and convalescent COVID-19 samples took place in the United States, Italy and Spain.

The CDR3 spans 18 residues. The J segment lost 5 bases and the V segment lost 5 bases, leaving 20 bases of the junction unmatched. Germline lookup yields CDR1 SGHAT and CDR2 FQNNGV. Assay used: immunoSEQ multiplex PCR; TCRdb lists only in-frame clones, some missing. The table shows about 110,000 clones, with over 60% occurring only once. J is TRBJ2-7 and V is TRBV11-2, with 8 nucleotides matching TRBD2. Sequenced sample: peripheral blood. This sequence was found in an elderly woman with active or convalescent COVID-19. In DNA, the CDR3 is TGTGCCAGCAGCCGCAACCCCGTGGGTAGCGGGAAGCTCGACGAGCAGTACTTC. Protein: CASSRNPVGSGKLDEQYF.